The present entry profiles one T cell receptor (beta chain) with its context. What it binds is unknown. In this CDR3 the conserved last residue, phenylalanine or tryptophan, is missing, so a read error is likely. This sample was included in a study of identical twins. Findings of the study overall: The presence of invariant MAIT and iNKT cells could partly confound analyses of zero-insertion sequences.

The CDR3 sequence is 12 residues long. The V gene lost 3 bases and the J gene lost 6 bases, with 8 bases spanning the gap. Germline V gene data show CDR1 as LGHDT and CDR2 as YNNKEL (reference sequence). TCRdb re-derived calls from the 5' RACE reads in MiXCR, one entry per CDR3 protein. The table shows 280,000 or so distinct CDR3 sequences, with about 8.3% occurring only once. These data also formed part of another study, on yellow fever vaccine responses in identical twins.

The rearrangement links TRBV3-1 to TRBJ1-2; D gene ambiguous. The sample taken for sequencing was memory (CD45RO+) T cells sorted from blood. The clonotype originates from a woman in her late teens or twenties in good health. CDR3 nucleotide sequence: TGTGCCAGCAGCCAGGCGGGAAATGGCTACACCTAC. Translated, it gives CASSQAGNGYTY.